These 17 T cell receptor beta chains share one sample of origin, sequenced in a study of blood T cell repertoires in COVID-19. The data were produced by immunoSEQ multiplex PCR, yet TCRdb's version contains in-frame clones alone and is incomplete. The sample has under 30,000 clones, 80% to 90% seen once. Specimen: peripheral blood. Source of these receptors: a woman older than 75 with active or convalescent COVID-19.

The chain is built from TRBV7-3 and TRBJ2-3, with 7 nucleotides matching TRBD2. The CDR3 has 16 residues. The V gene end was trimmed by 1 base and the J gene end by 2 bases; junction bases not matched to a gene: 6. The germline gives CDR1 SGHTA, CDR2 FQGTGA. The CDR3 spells CASSLIGGLPTDTQYF. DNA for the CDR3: TGTGCCAGCAGCTTAATTGGGGGACTACCCACAGATACGCAGTATTTT.

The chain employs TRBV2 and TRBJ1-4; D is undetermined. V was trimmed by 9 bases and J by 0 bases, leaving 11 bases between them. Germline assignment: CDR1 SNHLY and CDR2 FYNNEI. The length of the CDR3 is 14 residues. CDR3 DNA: TGTGCCAGTTCTTTATATGCAACTAATGAAAAACTGTTTTTT. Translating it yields CASSLYATNEKLFF.

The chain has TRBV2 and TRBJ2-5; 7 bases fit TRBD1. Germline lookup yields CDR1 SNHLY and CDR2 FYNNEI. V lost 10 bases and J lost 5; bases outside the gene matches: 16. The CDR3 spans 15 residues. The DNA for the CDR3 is TGTGCCACCCAAAAAAACTCAGGGGGTGCGGAGACCCAGTACTTC. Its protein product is CATQKNSGGAETQYF.

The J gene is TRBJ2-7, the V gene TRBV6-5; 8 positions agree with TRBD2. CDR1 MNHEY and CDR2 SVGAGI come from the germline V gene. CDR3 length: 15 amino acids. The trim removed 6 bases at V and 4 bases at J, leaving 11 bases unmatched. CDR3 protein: CASRSDGGVGYEQYF. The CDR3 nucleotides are TGTGCCAGCAGATCGGACGGGGGGGTTGGTTACGAGCAGTACTTC.

CDR3 nucleotide sequence: TGCGCCAGCAGCCCCCGGACAGCACAGGAGCAGTACTTC. This encodes CASSPRTAQEQYF. This chain connects TRBV5-1 to TRBJ2-7, with D possibly matching TRBD1 (6 bases). Germline V gene lookup returns CDR1 SGHRS and CDR2 YFSETQ. With 4 bases removed from V and 7 bases from J, the gap between germline ends came to 15 bases. The CDR3 runs to 13 residues.

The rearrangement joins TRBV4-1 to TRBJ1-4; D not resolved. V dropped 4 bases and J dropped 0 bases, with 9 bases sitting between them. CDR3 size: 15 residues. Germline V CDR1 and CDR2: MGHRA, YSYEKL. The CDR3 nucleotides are TGCGCCAGCAGCCGACTCCAAGCAACTAATGAAAAACTGTTTTTT. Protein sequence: CASSRLQATNEKLFF.

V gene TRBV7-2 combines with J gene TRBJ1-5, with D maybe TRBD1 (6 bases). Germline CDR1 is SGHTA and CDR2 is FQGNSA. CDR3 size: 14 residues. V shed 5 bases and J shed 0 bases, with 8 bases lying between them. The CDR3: CASSPGASNQPQHF. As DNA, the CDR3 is TGTGCCAGCAGCCCAGGGGCTAGCAATCAGCCCCAGCATTTT.

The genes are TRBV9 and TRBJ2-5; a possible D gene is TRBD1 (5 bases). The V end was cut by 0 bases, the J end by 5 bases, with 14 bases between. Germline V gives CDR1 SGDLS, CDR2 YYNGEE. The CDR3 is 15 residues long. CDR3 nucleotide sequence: TGTGCCAGCAGCGTAGGGGGCGGACGGCGGGAGACCCAGTACTTC. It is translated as CASSVGGGRRETQYF.

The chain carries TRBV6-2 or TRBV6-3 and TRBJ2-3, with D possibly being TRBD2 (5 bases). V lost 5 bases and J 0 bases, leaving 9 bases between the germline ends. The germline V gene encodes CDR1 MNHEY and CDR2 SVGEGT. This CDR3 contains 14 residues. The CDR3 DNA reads TGTGCCAGCAGTACGGGGTTTAGCACAGATACGCAGTATTTT. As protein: CASSTGFSTDTQYF.

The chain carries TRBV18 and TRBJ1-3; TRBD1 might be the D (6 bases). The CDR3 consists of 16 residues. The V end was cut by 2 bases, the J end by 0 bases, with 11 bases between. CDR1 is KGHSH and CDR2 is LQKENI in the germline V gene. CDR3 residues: CASSPSDRLSGNTIYF. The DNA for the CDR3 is TGTGCCAGCTCACCATCCGACAGGCTCTCTGGAAACACCATATATTTT.

CDR3 DNA sequence: TGTGCCAGCAACTCCTGGAACACCGGGGAGCTGTTTTTT. Protein product: CASNSWNTGELFF. This sequence joins TRBV7-2 and TRBJ2-2; no definite D call. CDR1 is SGHTA, CDR2 FQGNSA, per germline. Trimming removed 7 bases at V and 1 base at J, with 7 bases between. The CDR3 has 13 amino acids.

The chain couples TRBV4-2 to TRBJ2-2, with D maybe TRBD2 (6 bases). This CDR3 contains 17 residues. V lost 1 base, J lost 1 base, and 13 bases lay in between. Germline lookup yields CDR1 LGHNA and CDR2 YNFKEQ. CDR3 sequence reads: CASSQVRWRENTGELFF. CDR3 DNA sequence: TGTGCCAGCAGCCAAGTCCGGTGGCGGGAGAACACCGGGGAGCTGTTTTTT.

For the CDR3, the DNA is TGTGCCAGCAGCGTAGTGGGACTCAGTATGGGGACCGGGGAGCTGTTTTTT. As protein: CASSVVGLSMGTGELFF. The rearrangement joins TRBV9 to TRBJ2-2, with D possibly being TRBD2 (6 bases). Germline assignment: CDR1 SGDLS and CDR2 YYNGEE. The CDR3 length is 17 residues. The ends were cut back, 0 bases at V and 5 bases at J, with 17 bases in the middle.

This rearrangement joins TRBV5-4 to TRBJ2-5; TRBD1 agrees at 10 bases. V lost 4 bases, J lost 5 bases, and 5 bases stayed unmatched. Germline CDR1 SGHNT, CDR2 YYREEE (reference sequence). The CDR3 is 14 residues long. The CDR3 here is CASSPTGGAETQYF. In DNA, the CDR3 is TGTGCCAGCAGCCCGACAGGGGGCGCGGAGACCCAGTACTTC.

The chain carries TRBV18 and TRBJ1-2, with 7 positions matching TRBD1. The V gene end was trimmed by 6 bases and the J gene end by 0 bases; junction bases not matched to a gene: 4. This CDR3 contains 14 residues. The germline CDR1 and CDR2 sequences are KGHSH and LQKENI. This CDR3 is CASSGDRANYGYTF. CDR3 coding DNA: TGTGCCAGCTCTGGGGACAGAGCTAACTATGGCTACACCTTC.

CDR3 sequence reads: CASTADSYNEQFF. CDR3 coding DNA: TGTGCCAGCACCGCCGACTCATACAATGAGCAGTTCTTC. The chain carries TRBV6-5 and TRBJ2-1; D is uncertain. The CDR3 runs 13 residues. V lost 7 bases to trimming and J lost 4 bases, with 11 bases between them. From germline, CDR1 is MNHEY and CDR2 SVGAGI.

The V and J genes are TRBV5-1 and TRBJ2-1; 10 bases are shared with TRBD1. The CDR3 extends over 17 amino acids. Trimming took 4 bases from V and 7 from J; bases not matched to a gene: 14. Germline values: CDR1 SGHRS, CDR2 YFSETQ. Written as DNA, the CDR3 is TGCGCCAGCAGCGCGAGCGACCGGGACAGGGGACGAAATGAGCAGTTCTTC. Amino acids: CASSASDRDRGRNEQFF.